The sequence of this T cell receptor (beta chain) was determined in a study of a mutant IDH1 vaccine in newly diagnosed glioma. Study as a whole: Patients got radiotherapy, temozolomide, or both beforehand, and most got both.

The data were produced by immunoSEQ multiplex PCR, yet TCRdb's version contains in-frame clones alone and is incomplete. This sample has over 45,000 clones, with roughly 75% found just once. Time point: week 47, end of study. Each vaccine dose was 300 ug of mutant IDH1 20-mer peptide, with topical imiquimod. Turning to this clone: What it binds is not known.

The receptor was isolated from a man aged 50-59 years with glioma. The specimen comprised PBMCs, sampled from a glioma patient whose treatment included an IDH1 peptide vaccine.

CDR3 nucleotides: TGTGCCAGCAGCCTCCGACAAACAAACACCATATATTTT. It specifies CASSLRQTNTIYF. The J gene is TRBJ1-3, the V gene TRBV7-9; D not certain. The CDR3 contains 13 residues. Trimming took 5 bases from V and 6 from J, leaving 11 bases between them. Germline V gene data show CDR1 as SEHNR and CDR2 as FQNEAQ (reference sequence).